Listed below are T cell receptor beta chains from one sample, sequenced in a study of PD-1 blockade in classical Hodgkin lymphoma. Assay: immunoSEQ multiplex PCR; the TCRdb copy retains only in-frame clones and omits some. The table shows about 90,000 clones, with over 75% occurring only once. The sequences come from peripheral blood mononuclear cells (PBMCs), collected before the fourth cycle of nivolumab. Receptors originate from a human donor with classical Hodgkin lymphoma. Each CDR3 is given with its conserved first and last residue. Fields, in order: D gene, CDR3 length, V gene, J gene, clone size, CDR3 protein, CDR3 DNA. D genes are given only for firm matches. The size field is filled for only some rows; it gives once, few, many or a size class.

D: .; length: 17; V: TRBV10-3; J: TRBJ1-2; size: .; CDR3: CAISEYDGHPSMLGYTF; DNA: TGTGCCATCAGTGAGTACGATGGACATCCCTCTATGTTGGGCTACACCTTC
D: .; length: 13; V: TRBV30; J: TRBJ2-5; size: .; CDR3: CAWSVERWETQYF; DNA: TGTGCCTGGAGTGTAGAGCGATGGGAGACCCAGTACTTC
D: .; length: 13; V: TRBV11-2; J: TRBJ2-4; size: .; CDR3: CASSGQLGNIQYF; DNA: TGTGCCAGCAGCGGACAGTTGGGAAACATTCAGTACTTC
D: .; length: 16; V: TRBV5-5; J: TRBJ2-3; size: once; CDR3: CASSWGPGTSTDTQYF; DNA: TGTGCCAGCAGCTGGGGCCCCGGGACAAGCACAGATACGCAGTATTTT
D: .; length: 14; V: TRBV9; J: TRBJ2-7; size: .; CDR3: CASSPQGRVDEQYF; DNA: TGTGCCAGCAGCCCCCAAGGAAGGGTCGACGAGCAGTACTTC
D: .; length: 16; V: TRBV7-6; J: TRBJ2-3; size: .; CDR3: CASSLLVGAPTDTQYF; DNA: TGTGCCAGCAGCTTACTTGTGGGGGCACCCACAGATACGCAGTATTTT
D: .; length: 12; V: TRBV2; J: TRBJ1-1; size: .; CDR3: CASSGMGTEAFF; DNA: TGTGCCAGCAGTGGAATGGGAACTGAAGCTTTCTTT
D: .; length: 14; V: TRBV4-3; J: TRBJ1-1; size: .; CDR3: CASSRDKSGHYVFF; DNA: TGCGCCAGCAGCCGGGATAAGTCGGGCCACTACGTGTTCTTT
D: .; length: 16; V: TRBV18; J: TRBJ2-7; size: .; CDR3: CASSPGLRALPYEQYF; DNA: TGTGCCAGCTCACCAGGTTTAAGGGCCCTGCCCTACGAGCAGTACTTC
D: .; length: 16; V: TRBV7-8; J: TRBJ2-1; size: .; CDR3: CASSVGVEVPYNEQFF; DNA: TGTGCCAGCAGCGTAGGGGTGGAAGTCCCCTACAATGAGCAGTTCTTC
D: .; length: 13; V: TRBV27; J: TRBJ1-4; size: .; CDR3: CASRQGGSEKLFF; DNA: TGTGCCAGCAGACAGGGAGGTAGTGAAAAACTGTTTTTT
D: TRBD2; length: 14; V: TRBV7-3; J: TRBJ2-3; size: .; CDR3: CASSPSGGADTQYF; DNA: TGTGCCAGCAGCCCTAGCGGGGGCGCAGATACGCAGTATTTT
D: .; length: 14; V: TRBV6-6; J: TRBJ1-4; size: .; CDR3: CASLRSEGDEKLFF; DNA: TGTGCCAGCCTCAGGTCCGAAGGAGATGAAAAACTGTTTTTT
D: TRBD2; length: 15; V: TRBV5-1; J: TRBJ2-1; size: few; CDR3: CASSLGLAGINEQFF; DNA: TGCGCCAGCAGCTTAGGGCTAGCGGGGATCAATGAGCAGTTCTTC
D: TRBD1; length: 16; V: TRBV7-9; J: TRBJ1-3; size: .; CDR3: CASSSPAGGIGNTIYF; DNA: TGTGCCAGCAGCTCACCGGCAGGGGGCATTGGAAACACCATATATTTT
D: .; length: 15; V: TRBV5-1; J: TRBJ2-6; size: .; CDR3: CASSLEGVGANVLTF; DNA: TGCGCCAGCAGCTTGGAGGGGGTTGGGGCCAACGTCCTGACTTTC
D: .; length: 14; V: TRBV7-9; J: TRBJ2-7; size: .; CDR3: CASSLSSPRDEQYF; DNA: TGTGCCAGCAGTTTGTCGAGCCCACGGGACGAGCAGTACTTC
D: TRBD1; length: 15; V: TRBV27; J: TRBJ2-1; size: .; CDR3: CASSPGTGGRNEQFF; DNA: TGTGCCAGCAGTCCTGGGACAGGCGGAAGGAATGAGCAGTTCTTC
D: .; length: 15; V: TRBV7-2; J: TRBJ2-7; size: .; CDR3: CASSLVFDSQDEQYF; DNA: TGTGCCAGCAGCTTAGTATTCGACAGCCAGGACGAGCAGTACTTC
D: .; length: 14; V: TRBV28; J: TRBJ2-2; size: .; CDR3: CASSNRGGTGELFF; DNA: TGTGCCAGCAGTAACAGGGGGGGGACCGGGGAGCTGTTTTTT
D: TRBD1; length: 18; V: TRBV5-1; J: TRBJ1-1; size: .; CDR3: CASSLRDRGRREATEAFF; DNA: TGCGCCAGCAGCCTCCGGGACAGGGGGCGTAGGGAGGCGACTGAAGCTTTCTTT
D: TRBD2; length: 13; V: TRBV7-6; J: TRBJ2-5; size: .; CDR3: CASSFSGQETQYF; DNA: TGTGCCAGCAGCTTTAGCGGGCAAGAGACCCAGTACTTC
D: TRBD2; length: 15; V: TRBV6-5; J: TRBJ2-7; size: .; CDR3: CASSRTSGGTREQYF; DNA: TGTGCCAGCAGTAGGACTAGCGGGGGCACCAGGGAGCAGTACTTC